This T cell receptor (beta chain) was sequenced during a study of CD8 T cells in ankylosing spondylitis. Findings of the study overall: Among TCR beta sequences, a motif of several highly homologous variants appeared characteristic of ankylosing spondylitis blood. CD8+ disease-linked clones were present at relatively low frequencies in blood. Reported data indicate significant enrichment of disease-linked clones within matched ankylosing spondylitis synovial fluid. Some of the motif variants had earlier been found in reactive arthritis patients' fluid and blood.

Germline values: CDR1 LGHNA, CDR2 YNFKEQ. V gave up 5 bases and J gave up 7 bases; unmatched junction bases: 12. This CDR3 is built from 17 residues. Concerning this clonotype: As yet, its antigen is unknown.

Researchers built TCR beta libraries using quantitative 5'-RACE with molecular barcodes. TCRdb re-called the 5' RACE reads through MiXCR, storing one row per CDR3 protein. The sample holds 450,000 or so distinct CDR3 sequences; roughly a quarter are singletons and the top ten take 0.75% to 0.9%. The origin of this receptor is a male donor with ankylosing spondylitis. Specimen: blood, either unsorted or a sorted T cell fraction (not recorded which). V usage is TRBV4-2 and J usage is TRBJ2-2; 11 nucleotides match TRBD2. CDR3 bases: TGTGCCAGCAGCAAAAAAGTAGCGGGAGGGCCCGACGGGGAGCTGTTTTTT. This translates into CASSKKVAGGPDGELFF.